This T cell receptor beta chain was recorded in a study of metastatic and nonmetastatic thyroid tumors (dated by TCRdb to 2018 to 2020). In terms of the full investigation: Repertoires were compared across peripheral blood and tumor or nodule tissue samples from malignant and benign thyroid patients. General conclusions and limits of the study: TCR beta diversity was reported as significantly higher in malignant tumors than in benign nodules, in both blood and tumor samples.

CDR1 and CDR2 are read off the germline V gene (reference sequence) as SGHNT and YYREEE. V is pared back by 0 bases and J by 5 bases, with 2 bases lying between the germline termini. Inclusive of the bounding cysteine and phenylalanine, the CDR3 is 12 residues long. Here the CDR3 DNA is all that survives: 36 bases in frame from base 1. Library creation used PCR. TCRdb lists the instrument as Illumina HiSeq 4000. The TCR beta-chain CDR3 region of each patient was profiled by high-throughput sequencing. Concerning the study's data processing: CDR3 differences across clinicopathological groups were used to build a classifier for discriminating distant-metastatic papillary thyroid cancer patients. The Shannon index was used to measure repertoire diversity, and the Morisita-Horn index was used to measure how similar tumor and blood repertoires were. Using fastp trimming at Q25 and MiXCR clonotype assembly, TCRdb reanalyzed the public sequencing data and kept in-frame beta chains. TCRdb's processing, not the authors', yielded these V and J calls. The sample records around 20,000 clones, over 20% of which are singletons. The ten largest clones add up to about 18% of the sample.

This clone was seen ten or more times. No cognate antigen has been identified for it. No per-base quality is available; no much larger clone lies one base away. No patient had received any treatment before thyroid surgery. Patient clinical samples collected from about 2011 to 2018 were retrospectively analysed using T-cell receptor beta sequencing. This receptor was taken from a female donor with papillary thyroid cancer or a benign thyroid nodule (not recorded which). Some clones in this sample may be carry-over from other donors' samples. The sequenced sample consisted of tumor tissue. The V and J segments used are TRBV5-4 and TRBJ1-4, with the D segment identity uncertain. The bases read TGTGCCAGCAGCTTGGGGAATGAAAAACTGTTTTTT. The resulting protein is CASSLGNEKLFF.